This T cell receptor beta chain was sequenced during a study of shared clonotypes between healthy human individuals. Germline V lookup: CDR1 KGHSH, CDR2 LQKENI. Trimming left V 4 bases short and J 4 bases short, with 10 bases between. This CDR3 region has 13 residues. Some clones are missing from TCRdb's copy, which holds only in-frame ones; the method was immunoSEQ multiplex PCR. The sample lists about 2 million clones; roughly 96% were seen once. The origin of this receptor is a man aged 18 to 29 in good health. J is TRBJ1-1 and V is TRBV18; a possible D gene is TRBD1 (5 bases). Sequenced input: naive CD4+ T cells sorted from blood. Subset denoted: CD45RA+ positively selected. CDR3 protein: CASSQGTGTEAFF. The DNA of the CDR3 is TGTGCCAGCTCACAAGGGACGGGCACTGAAGCTTTCTTT.